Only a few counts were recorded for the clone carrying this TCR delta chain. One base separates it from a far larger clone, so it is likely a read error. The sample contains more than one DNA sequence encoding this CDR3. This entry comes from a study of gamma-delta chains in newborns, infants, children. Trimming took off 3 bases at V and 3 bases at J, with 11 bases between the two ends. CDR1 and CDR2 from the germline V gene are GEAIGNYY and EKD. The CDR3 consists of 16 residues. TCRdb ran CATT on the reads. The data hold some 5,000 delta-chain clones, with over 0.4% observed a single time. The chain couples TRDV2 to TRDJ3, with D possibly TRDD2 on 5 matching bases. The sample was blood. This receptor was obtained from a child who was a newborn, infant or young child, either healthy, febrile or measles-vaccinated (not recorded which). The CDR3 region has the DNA TGTGCCTGTGACTCCCTACTGAACTGGGACACCCGACAGATGTTTTTC. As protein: CACDSLLNWDTRQMFF.